A selection of T cell receptor beta chains follows, all from one sample in a study of OX40 agonist ivuxolimab in advanced cancers. The protocol was immunoSEQ multiplex PCR, while the TCRdb copy is restricted to in-frame clones and leaves out a portion. The table records tens of thousands of clones, 75% to 90% of them present only once. The sample consisted of CD4+ or CD8+ T cells sorted from blood, taken in a trial of the OX40 agonist ivuxolimab. Receptor source: an adult with an advanced solid tumor such as melanoma, head and neck, liver or kidney cancer. Each CDR3 is given with its conserved first and last residue. The D gene is left open where the match is weak. A row's size may be missing; if present it is once, few, many or a size class.

abundance	d_gene	v_gene	j_gene	CDR3nt	CDR3aa
NA	TRBD2	TRBV5-1	TRBJ2-7	TGCGCCAGCAGCTTGGGTAGCGGGAGCTCCTACGAGCAGTACTTC	CASSLGSGSSYEQYF
NA	NA	TRBV4-1	TRBJ1-2	TGCGCCAGCAGTCAAACAGGGTACTATGGCTACACCTTC	CASSQTGYYGYTF
NA	TRBD2	TRBV19	TRBJ2-7	TGTGCCAGTAGTGCAGCGGGAGTCCTCTACGAGCAGTACTTC	CASSAAGVLYEQYF
NA	TRBD2	TRBV6-1	TRBJ2-7	TGTGCCAGCAGTGCGTTAAGCGGGAACTACGAGCAGTACTTC	CASSALSGNYEQYF
NA	TRBD2	TRBV10-3	TRBJ2-5	TGTGCCACGGGGCCTCGCGGGGGGGCCGGGGAGACCCAGTACTTC	CATGPRGGAGETQYF
once	TRBD2	TRBV14	TRBJ2-2	TGTGCCAGCAGCCGTCCCGGGACTAGCGGGAGAATTGCCGGGGAGCTGTTTTTT	CASSRPGTSGRIAGELFF
NA	NA	TRBV25-1	TRBJ2-1	TGTGCCAGCAGTGAATCCCGTTTTCGGGGTGGTGAGCAGTTCTTC	CASSESRFRGGEQFF
NA	NA	TRBV25-1	TRBJ1-1	TGTGCCAGCAGTGTCCAGCCCCAGGGGAATGAAGCTTTCTTT	CASSVQPQGNEAFF
NA	NA	TRBV6-1	TRBJ1-1	NA	CASILARDRGEAFF
NA	NA	TRBV19	TRBJ2-2	TGTGCCAGTAGTTCTTCCGTGGCGGGGTCCCGAACCGGGGAGCTGTTTTTT	CASSSSVAGSRTGELFF
NA	NA	TRBV5-1	TRBJ1-1	TGCGCCAGCAGCTACGGGGGGATGAACACTGAAGCTTTCTTT	CASSYGGMNTEAFF
NA	TRBD2	TRBV7-2	TRBJ2-5	TGTGCCAGCAGCCATGGGACTAGCGGGAGGCGGGGAAAGGAGACCCAGTACTTC	CASSHGTSGRRGKETQYF
NA	NA	TRBV18	TRBJ2-7	TGTGCCAGCTCACCATCCGGGGACGAGCAGTACTTC	CASSPSGDEQYF
few	TRBD1	TRBV5-1	TRBJ1-2	TGCGCCAGCAGCTTCGGGACAGGGCCTATGATGGGCTACACCTTC	CASSFGTGPMMGYTF
NA	NA	TRBV28	TRBJ2-3	TGTGCCAGCAGTCCGGGACACCTTAGCACAGATACGCAGTATTTT	CASSPGHLSTDTQYF
few	NA	TRBV9	TRBJ1-1	TGTGCCAGCAGTCTCCTAACAGGTGTGAACACTGAAGCTTTCTTT	CASSLLTGVNTEAFF
NA	NA	TRBV7-7	TRBJ2-2	TGTGCTAGCAGCCTTGACAGAGCTAACACCGGGGAGCTGTTTTTT	CASSLDRANTGELFF
NA	TRBD2	TRBV5-1	TRBJ2-2	TGCGCCAGCAGCTCGGGACTAGCGGGGGCGAACACCGGGGAGCTGTTTTTT	CASSSGLAGANTGELFF
NA	TRBD2	TRBV4-1	TRBJ2-1	TGCGCCAGCAGCCGAGGACTAGCGGGGGATTTTTCCTACAATGAGCAGTTCTTC	CASSRGLAGDFSYNEQFF
NA	NA	TRBV2	TRBJ1-6	TGTGCCAGCAGTGATGTTAGGGGCTGGAATTCACCCCTCCACTTT	CASSDVRGWNSPLHF
NA	TRBD2	TRBV9	TRBJ2-3	TGTGCCAGCAGCACGAGCGGGAGGGGCCCCGATACGCAGTATTTT	CASSTSGRGPDTQYF
NA	NA	TRBV23-1	TRBJ1-3	TGCGCCAGCAGTCAATCGGGGGCCCGGGGAGCACCTTTACTTAATTTCTCTGGAAACACCATATATTTT	CASSQSGARGAPLLNFSGNTIYF
NA	NA	TRBV5-1	TRBJ1-5	TGCGCCAGCAGCTTGGACAGTTATAGCAATCAGCCCCAGCATTTT	CASSLDSYSNQPQHF
NA	NA	TRBV10-2	TRBJ1-3	TGCGCCAGCAGTACCCAGGGATTCGGAAACACCATATATTTT	CASSTQGFGNTIYF
NA	NA	TRBV7-9	TRBJ2-5	TGTGCCAGCAGCTTAAAGGGGGGGGAGGCCATGGAGACCCAGTACTTC	CASSLKGGEAMETQYF
NA	TRBD1	TRBV5-6	TRBJ1-6	TGTGCCAGCAGCTTGGGACAGGGCTATAATTCACCCCTCCACTTT	CASSLGQGYNSPLHF
few	TRBD2	TRBV7-3	TRBJ2-1	TGTGCCAGCAGCCATAGCGGGGGGGCCGGAGATGAGCAGTTCTTC	CASSHSGGAGDEQFF
NA	NA	TRBV21-1	TRBJ2-7	TGTGCCAGCAGCAAAAGTGGCAGATCGTCCTACGAGCAGTACTTC	CASSKSGRSSYEQYF
NA	NA	TRBV9	TRBJ2-2	TGTGCCAGCAGCGCGATGACCGGGGAGCTGTTTTTT	CASSAMTGELFF
NA	TRBD1	TRBV2	TRBJ2-2	TGTGCCAGCAGTGAGGGGACAGGGGGCACCGGGGAGCTGTTTTTT	CASSEGTGGTGELFF
NA	NA	TRBV2	TRBJ1-6	TGTGCCAGCAATTACAGGGCGAGTAACTATAATTCACCCCTCCACTTT	CASNYRASNYNSPLHF
NA	TRBD1	TRBV28	TRBJ2-7	TGTGCCAGCAGGGACCACAGGGGGCACGAGCAGTACTTC	CASRDHRGHEQYF
once	NA	TRBV19	TRBJ1-1	TGTGCCAGTAGGGGGGGGAGCATGAACACTGAAGCTTTCTTT	CASRGGSMNTEAFF
NA	TRBD1	TRBV11-2	TRBJ2-2	TGTGCCAGCAGCCACAGGGGTTTTGGCACCGGGGAGCTGTTTTTT	CASSHRGFGTGELFF
NA	NA	TRBV6-5	TRBJ2-7	TGTGCCAGCAGTTCCGGACTAAAGGCCTCCTACGAGCAGTACTTC	CASSSGLKASYEQYF
once	NA	TRBV25-1	TRBJ1-1	TGTGCCAGCAAAGGGTGGAGCGACACTGAAGCTTTCTTT	CASKGWSDTEAFF
NA	NA	TRBV2	TRBJ2-3	TGTGCCAGCACTTCTCTCTCCACAGATACGCAGTATTTT	CASTSLSTDTQYF
NA	TRBD1	TRBV5-1	TRBJ2-1	TGCGCCAGCAGCTTGGAGGGGGACAGGGTAAACGAGCAGTTCTTC	CASSLEGDRVNEQFF
once	NA	TRBV6-5	TRBJ1-2	TGTGCCAGCAGTAGGGGAACCCCATATGGATATGGCTACACCTTC	CASSRGTPYGYGYTF
NA	TRBD2	TRBV6-4	TRBJ2-1	TGTGCCAGCACTGGTCGCCTAGCGGGAAATGGGAATGAGCAGTTCTTC	CASTGRLAGNGNEQFF
once	NA	TRBV19	TRBJ2-1	TGTGCCAGTAGTGCCCGGGACTTCGAGAGCTCCTACAATGAGCAGTTCTTC	CASSARDFESSYNEQFF